Listed here is a single T cell receptor (beta chain). This sample stems from a study of cytomegalovirus exposure and HLA in healthy donors. The method was immunoSEQ multiplex PCR; TCRdb's version includes in-frame clones alone and lacks a portion of them. The data contain about 73,000 clones, 90% to 95% of them singletons. Germline V gene data show CDR1 as ENHRY and CDR2 as SYGVKD. CDR3 length: 12 residues. Trimming removed 0 bases at V and 8 bases at J, with 7 bases between. Sequenced material: PBMCs. V is TRBV10-3 and J is TRBJ1-2; D remains ambiguous. The source is a young man in good health and CMV-seronegative. In nucleotides, the CDR3 is TGTGCCATCAGTGAGTCGACTCCGGGCTACACCTTC. Protein: CAISESTPGYTF.